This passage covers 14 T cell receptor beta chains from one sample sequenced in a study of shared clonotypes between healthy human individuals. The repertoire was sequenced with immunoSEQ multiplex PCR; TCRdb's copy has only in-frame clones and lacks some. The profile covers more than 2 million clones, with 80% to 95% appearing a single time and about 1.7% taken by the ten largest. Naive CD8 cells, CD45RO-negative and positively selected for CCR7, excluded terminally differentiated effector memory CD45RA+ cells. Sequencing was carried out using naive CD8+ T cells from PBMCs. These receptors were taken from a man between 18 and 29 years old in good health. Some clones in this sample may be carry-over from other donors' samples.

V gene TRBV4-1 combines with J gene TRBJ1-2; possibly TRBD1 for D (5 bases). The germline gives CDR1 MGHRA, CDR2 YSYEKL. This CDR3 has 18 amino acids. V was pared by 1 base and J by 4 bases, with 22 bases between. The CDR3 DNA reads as TGCGCCAGCAGCCAAGTTGCGACGATCGACAGAATACTCTATGGCTACACCTTC. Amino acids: CASSQVATIDRILYGYTF.

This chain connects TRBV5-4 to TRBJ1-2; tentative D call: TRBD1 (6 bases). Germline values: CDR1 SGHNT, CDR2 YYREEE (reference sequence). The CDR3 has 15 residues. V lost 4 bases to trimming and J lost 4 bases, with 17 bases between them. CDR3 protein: CASSKGGEDSYGYTF. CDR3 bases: TGTGCCAGCAGCAAAGGTGGGGAGGACAGCTATGGCTACACCTTC.

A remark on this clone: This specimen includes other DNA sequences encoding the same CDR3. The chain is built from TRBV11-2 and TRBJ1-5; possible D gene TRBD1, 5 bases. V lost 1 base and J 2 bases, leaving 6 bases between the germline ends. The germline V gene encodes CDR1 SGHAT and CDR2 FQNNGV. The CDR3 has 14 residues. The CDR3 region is CASSLGGGNQPQHF. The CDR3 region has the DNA TGTGCCAGCAGCTTAGGAGGGGGCAATCAGCCCCAGCATTTT.

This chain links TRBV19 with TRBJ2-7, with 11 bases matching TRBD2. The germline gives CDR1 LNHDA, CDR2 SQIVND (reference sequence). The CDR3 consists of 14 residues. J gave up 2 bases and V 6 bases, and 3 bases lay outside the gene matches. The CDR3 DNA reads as TGTGCCAGTAGCGGGACTAGCGGAACCTACGAGCAGTACTTC. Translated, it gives CASSGTSGTYEQYF.

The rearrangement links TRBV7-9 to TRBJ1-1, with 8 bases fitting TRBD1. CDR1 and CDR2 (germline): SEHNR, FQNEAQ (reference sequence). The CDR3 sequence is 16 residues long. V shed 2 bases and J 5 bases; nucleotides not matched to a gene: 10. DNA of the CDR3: TGTGCCAGCAGCTTATCGAGGACAGGGTTTCGGACTGAAGCTTTCTTT. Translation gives CASSLSRTGFRTEAFF. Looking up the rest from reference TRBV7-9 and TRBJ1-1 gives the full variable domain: DTGVSQNPRHKITKRGQNVTFRCDPISEHNRLYWYRQTLGQGPEFLTYFQNEAQLEKSRLLSDRFSAERPKGSFSTLEIQRTEQGDSAMYLCASSLSRTGFRTEAFFGQGTRLTVV.

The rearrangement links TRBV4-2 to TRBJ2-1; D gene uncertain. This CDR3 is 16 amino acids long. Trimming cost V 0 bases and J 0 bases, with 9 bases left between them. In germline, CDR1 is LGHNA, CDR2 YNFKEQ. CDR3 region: CASSQEFWSSYNEQFF. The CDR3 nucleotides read TGTGCCAGCAGCCAAGAGTTTTGGAGCTCCTACAATGAGCAGTTCTTC.

The CDR3 DNA reads TGTGCCAGCAGTTCCACAGGCTACGGCCACGAGCAGTACTTC. Protein sequence: CASSSTGYGHEQYF. The J gene is TRBJ2-7, the V gene TRBV7-2, with D possibly TRBD1 on 5 matching bases. Trimming shortened V by 6 bases and J by 5 bases, and 17 bases separated the two germline ends. This CDR3 contains 14 residues. Germline CDR1 is SGHTA and CDR2 is FQGNSA.

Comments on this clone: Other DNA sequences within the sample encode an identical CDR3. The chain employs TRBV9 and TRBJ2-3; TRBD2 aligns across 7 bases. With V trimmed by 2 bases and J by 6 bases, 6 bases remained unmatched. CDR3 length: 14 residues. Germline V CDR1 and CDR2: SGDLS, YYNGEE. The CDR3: CASSVGRGRDTQYF. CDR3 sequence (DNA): TGTGCCAGCAGCGTGGGGAGGGGCAGGGATACGCAGTATTTT.

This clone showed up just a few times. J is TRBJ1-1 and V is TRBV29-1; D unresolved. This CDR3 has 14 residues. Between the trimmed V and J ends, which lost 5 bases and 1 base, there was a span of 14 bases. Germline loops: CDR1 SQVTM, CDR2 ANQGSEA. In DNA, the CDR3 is TGCAGCGTTAGGTTACGGGTGGGGAACACTGAAGCTTTCTTT. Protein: CSVRLRVGNTEAFF.

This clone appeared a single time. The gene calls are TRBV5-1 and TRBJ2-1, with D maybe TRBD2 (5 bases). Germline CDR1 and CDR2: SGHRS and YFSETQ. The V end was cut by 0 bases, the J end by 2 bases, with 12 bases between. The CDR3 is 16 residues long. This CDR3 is CASSLVSGRTYNEQFF. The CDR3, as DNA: TGCGCCAGCAGCTTGGTGAGCGGAAGAACCTACAATGAGCAGTTCTTC.

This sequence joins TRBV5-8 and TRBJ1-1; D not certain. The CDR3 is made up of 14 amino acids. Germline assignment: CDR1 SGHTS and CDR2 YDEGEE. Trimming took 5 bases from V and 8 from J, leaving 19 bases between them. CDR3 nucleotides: TGTGCCAGCAGATCTACCCGTGTCCCGCCCGAAGCTTTCTTT. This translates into CASRSTRVPPEAFF.

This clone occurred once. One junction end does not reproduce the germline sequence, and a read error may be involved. The CDR3 spells CGVDIPGGNRNEQFF. The CDR3 DNA follows: TGCGGCGTTGACATCCCGGGGGGCAATCGCAATGAGCAGTTCTTC. The chain combines TRBV29-1 with TRBJ2-1, with TRBD2 as a possible D gene (7 bases). Germline V lookup: CDR1 SQVTM, CDR2 ANQGSEA. This CDR3 spans 15 amino acids.

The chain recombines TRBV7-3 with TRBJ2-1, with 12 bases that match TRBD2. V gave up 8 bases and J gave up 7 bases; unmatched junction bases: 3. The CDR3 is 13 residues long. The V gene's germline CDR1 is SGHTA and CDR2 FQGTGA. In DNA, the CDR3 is TGTGCCAGCCGACTAGCGGGAGAGAATGAGCAGTTCTTC. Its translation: CASRLAGENEQFF.

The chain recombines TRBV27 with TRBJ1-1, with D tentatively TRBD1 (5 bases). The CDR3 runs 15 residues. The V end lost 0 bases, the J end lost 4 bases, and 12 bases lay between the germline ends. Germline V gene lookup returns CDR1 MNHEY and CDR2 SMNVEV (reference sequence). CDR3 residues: CASSLSGSGFTEAFF. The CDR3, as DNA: TGTGCCAGCAGTTTATCAGGTTCAGGGTTCACTGAAGCTTTCTTT.